The next 16 T cell receptor beta chains were all read from a single sample in a study of response to subunit inactivated influenza vaccine. One entry per CDR3 protein results from TCRdb running MiXCR on the RT-PCR reads. Of roughly 650,000 distinct CDR3 sequences in the sample, about a sixth are singletons; the top ten hold around 10%. This material consisted of PBMCs from blood, taken 12 days after vaccination. The source is a man over 45 who received an inactivated influenza vaccine.

Ten or more counts support this clonotype. The J gene is TRBJ2-2, the V gene TRBV7-6, with 10 positions matching TRBD2. Germline CDR1 is SGHVS and CDR2 is FNYEAQ. Trimming removed 5 bases from V and 0 bases from J; junction bases left unmatched: 3. This CDR3 is 16 amino acids long. The CDR3 bases are TGTGCCAGCAGCAAAACTAGCGGGGCGAACACCGGGGAGCTGTTTTTT. It translates to CASSKTSGANTGELFF.

This chain uses TRBV6-2 or TRBV6-3 with TRBJ2-5, with TRBD2 matching over 9 bases. Germline values: CDR1 MNHEY, CDR2 SVGEGT. J gave up 1 base and V 2 bases, and 2 bases lay outside the gene matches. There are 15 residues in the CDR3. DNA for the CDR3: TGTGCCAGCAGTTACGGACTAGCGATCCAAGAGACCCAGTACTTC. It is translated as CASSYGLAIQETQYF.

This clonotype was recorded many times. CDR3 DNA: TGTGCCAGCAGGGAGGTCTACAAGCCCGCCGGGTACGAGCAGTACTTC. It encodes CASREVYKPAGYEQYF. The rearrangement joins TRBV7-2 to TRBJ2-7, with D maybe TRBD2 (5 bases). CDR1 SGHTA and CDR2 FQGNSA come from the germline V gene. The CDR3 is made up of 16 amino acids. The germline V and J ends were trimmed by 6 bases and 4 bases, with 22 bases remaining between them. The complete variable domain, with remaining parts taken from reference TRBV7-2 and TRBJ2-7, reads GAGVSQSPSNKVTEKGKDVELRCDPISGHTALYWYRQSLGQGLEFLIYFQGNSAPDKSGLPSDRFSAERTGGSVSTLTIQRTQQEDSAVYLCASREVYKPAGYEQYFGPGTRLTVT.

This clonotype was counted ten times or more. The V call is TRBV12-3 or TRBV12-4, the J call TRBJ2-4, with D possibly matching TRBD1 (6 bases). The CDR3 is 18 residues long. Trimming removed 2 bases from V and 2 bases from J, with 19 bases in between. The CDR3 loop reads CASSLSQGFNSTKNIQYF. CDR3 DNA: TGTGCCAGCAGTTTAAGTCAGGGGTTTAACAGTACCAAAAACATTCAGTACTTC.

The sample holds many counts of this clonotype. The genes are TRBV7-9 and TRBJ2-7; no firm D call. This CDR3 has 13 amino acids. Trimming cost V 5 bases and J 2 bases, with 10 bases left between them. CDR1 is SEHNR, CDR2 FQNEAQ, per germline (reference sequence). As DNA, the CDR3 is TGTGCCAGCAGCGTTACTACTACCTACGAGCAGTACTTC. Translated: CASSVTTTYEQYF.

The sample holds a few counts of this clonotype. This chain connects TRBV6-6 to TRBJ1-1; D is uncertain. The CDR3 sequence is 12 residues long. Between the trimmed V and J ends, which lost 4 bases and 6 bases, there was a span of 9 bases. Germline V gene data show CDR1 as MNHNY and CDR2 as SVGAGI (reference sequence). The CDR3 DNA follows: TGTGCCAGCAGTTTTAGGATGTCTGAAGCTTTCTTT. Translation: CASSFRMSEAFF.

This clonotype was found a few times. J is TRBJ1-1 and V is TRBV4-3; D perhaps matches TRBD1 (5 bases). Germline assignment: CDR1 LGHNA and CDR2 YSLEER. V was trimmed by 1 base and J by 10 bases, leaving 13 bases between them. The CDR3 length is 13 residues. The CDR3 nucleotides are TGCGCCAGCAGCCAAGGAGGGGTGCGGGGAGCTTTCTTT. This encodes CASSQGGVRGAFF.

Only a few counts were recorded for this clonotype. In DNA form, the CDR3 reads TGTGCCAGCAGCGTGACCGGGACTAGCGGGGAGCAGTTCTTC. The encoded protein is CASSVTGTSGEQFF. This chain uses TRBV7-3 with TRBJ2-1; 12 bases fit TRBD2. Germline lookup yields CDR1 SGHTA and CDR2 FQGTGA. The V gene end was trimmed by 5 bases and the J gene end by 10 bases; junction bases not matched to a gene: 6. There are 14 residues in the CDR3.

The V and J genes are TRBV5-1 and TRBJ2-1; 7 positions match TRBD1. Germline CDR1 and CDR2: SGHRS and YFSETQ. The trim removed 3 bases at V and 3 bases at J, leaving 12 bases unmatched. This CDR3 has 17 residues. DNA for the CDR3: TGCGCCAGCAGCTCGAGACAGGGTTCGTGGGTCTACAATGAGCAGTTCTTC. Translated, it gives CASSSRQGSWVYNEQFF.

The rearrangement joins TRBV2 to TRBJ2-7; D gene unclear. Germline V gene data show CDR1 as SNHLY and CDR2 as FYNNEI. The CDR3 extends over 14 amino acids. Trimming took 3 bases from V and 4 from J, leaving 13 bases between them. CDR3 sequence (DNA): TGTGCCAGCAGTGAGGGCAGGATAGGATACGAGCAGTACTTC. Encoded protein: CASSEGRIGYEQYF.

J is TRBJ1-5 and V is TRBV6-1, with D tentatively TRBD1 (6 bases). Looked up from germline, CDR1 is MNHNS and CDR2 is SASEGT. This CDR3 comprises 15 residues. V lost 9 bases and J lost 3, with 18 bases in between. CDR3 in DNA: TGTGCCAGTATACAGGGCGCCGTCGACAATCAGCCCCAGCATTTT. Amino acid sequence: CASIQGAVDNQPQHF.

The table lists this clonotype with a few counts. J is TRBJ2-5 and V is TRBV29-1, with no clear D. V lost 4 bases to trimming and J lost 1 base, with 4 bases between them. Germline V gene sequence: CDR1 SQVTM, CDR2 ANQGSEA. The CDR3 spans 11 residues. In DNA form, the CDR3 reads TGCAGCGTTGCGGCCCAAGAGACCCAGTACTTC. This codes for CSVAAQETQYF.

A note on this clonotype: A much larger clone differs by one base, so this may be a read error. The gene calls are TRBV15 and TRBJ2-1, with D tentatively TRBD1 or TRBD2 (6 bases each). The CDR3 has 15 residues. In germline, CDR1 is LNHNV, CDR2 YYDKDF (reference sequence). V was trimmed by 5 bases and J by 4 bases, leaving 15 bases between them. CDR3 sequence reads: CATSEGGVPYNEQFF. Written as DNA, the CDR3 is TGTGCCACCAGCGAGGGGGGAGTCCCTTACAATGAGCAGTTCTTC.

This clonotype was found many times. The rearrangement joins TRBV12-5 to TRBJ2-7, with no clear D. Germline CDR1 is LGHNT and CDR2 is FRNRAP. This CDR3 spans 14 amino acids. Trimming took off 5 bases at V and 2 bases at J, with 13 bases between the two ends. The CDR3 DNA sequence: TGTGCTAGTGGTCCTCCCCCCGGCGCCTACGAGCAGTACTTC. Translating gives CASGPPPGAYEQYF.

The chain links TRBV7-2 to TRBJ2-2, with TRBD2 identical over 8 bases. Trimming took 4 bases from V and 1 from J; bases not matched to a gene: 2. Germline V gives CDR1 SGHTA, CDR2 FQGNSA. The CDR3 runs 15 residues. The CDR3 sequence is CASSSREGNTGELFF. The CDR3 DNA follows: TGTGCCAGCAGCTCTCGGGAGGGGAACACCGGGGAGCTGTTTTTT.

This clonotype showed up many times. This rearrangement joins TRBV25-1 to TRBJ1-6, with D unclear. Trimming took 6 bases from V and 4 from J, leaving 4 bases between them. Germline CDR1 is MGHDK and CDR2 is SYGVNS. This CDR3 region has 12 residues. In DNA, the CDR3 is TGTGCCAGCAGCCGATATAATTCACCCCTCCACTTT. Amino acid sequence: CASSRYNSPLHF.